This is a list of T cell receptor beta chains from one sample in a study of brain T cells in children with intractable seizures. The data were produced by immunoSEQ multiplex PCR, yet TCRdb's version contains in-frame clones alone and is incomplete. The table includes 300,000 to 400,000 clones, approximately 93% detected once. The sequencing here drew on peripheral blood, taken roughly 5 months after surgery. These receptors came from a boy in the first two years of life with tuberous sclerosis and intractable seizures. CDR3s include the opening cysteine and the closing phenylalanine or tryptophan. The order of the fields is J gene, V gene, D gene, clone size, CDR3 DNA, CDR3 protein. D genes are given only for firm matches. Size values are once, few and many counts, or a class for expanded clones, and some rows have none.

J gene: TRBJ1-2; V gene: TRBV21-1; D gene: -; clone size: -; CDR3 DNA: TGTGCCAGAGGACAGGCTAACTATGGCTACACCTTC; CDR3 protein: CARGQANYGYTF
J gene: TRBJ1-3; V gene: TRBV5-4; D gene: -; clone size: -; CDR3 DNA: TGTGCCAGCAGCTTGGGGGGCCCCCGGAACACCATATATTTT; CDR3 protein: CASSLGGPRNTIYF
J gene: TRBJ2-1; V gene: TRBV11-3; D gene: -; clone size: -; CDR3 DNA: TGTGCCAGCAGCTTAGATCCCCCAGATGGGGGCAATGAGCAGTTCTTC; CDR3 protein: CASSLDPPDGGNEQFF
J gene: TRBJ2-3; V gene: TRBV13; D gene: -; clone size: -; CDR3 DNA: TGTGCCAGCACCGGGCGGGTCACAGATACGCAGTATTTT; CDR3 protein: CASTGRVTDTQYF
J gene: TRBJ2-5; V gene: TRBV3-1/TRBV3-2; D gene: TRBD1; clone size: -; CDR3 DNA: TGTGCCGTACAGGGACAGGGTATGGAGACCCAGTACTTC; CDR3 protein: CAVQGQGMETQYF
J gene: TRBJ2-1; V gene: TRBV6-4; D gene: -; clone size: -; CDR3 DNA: TGTGCCAGCAGTCTCGAAACGGGCTATGAGCAGTTCTTC; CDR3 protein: CASSLETGYEQFF
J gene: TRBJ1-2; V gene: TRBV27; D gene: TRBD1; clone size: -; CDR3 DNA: TGTGCCAGCAGTTTAGGACAGGGTAACTATGGCTACACCTTC; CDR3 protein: CASSLGQGNYGYTF
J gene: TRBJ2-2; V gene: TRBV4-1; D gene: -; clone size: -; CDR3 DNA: TGCGCCAGCGCTACCTCGCCCGCACCCTCGGGGGGGGAGCTGTTTTTT; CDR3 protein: CASATSPAPSGGELFF
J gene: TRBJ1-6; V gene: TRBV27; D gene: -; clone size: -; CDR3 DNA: TGTGCCAGCAGTAGGGACCGTAGCTCCTATAATTCACCCCTCCACTTT; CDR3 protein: CASSRDRSSYNSPLHF
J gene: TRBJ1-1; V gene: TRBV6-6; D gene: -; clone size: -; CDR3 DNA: TGTGCCAGCTCGAGGGGGGGGATAAACACTGAAGCTTTCTTT; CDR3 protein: CASSRGGINTEAFF
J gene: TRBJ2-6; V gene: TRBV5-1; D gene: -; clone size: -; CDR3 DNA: TGCGCCAGCAGCCTCAGGTCGGGGGCCGTGACTGGGGCCAACGTCCTGACTTTC; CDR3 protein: CASSLRSGAVTGANVLTF
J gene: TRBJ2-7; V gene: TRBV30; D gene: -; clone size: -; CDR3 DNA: TGTGCCTGGAGGAAGGGCGCCGGCTACGAGCAGTACTTC; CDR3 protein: CAWRKGAGYEQYF
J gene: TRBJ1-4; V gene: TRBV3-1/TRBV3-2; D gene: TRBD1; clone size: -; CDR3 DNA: TGTGCCAGCAGCCTAGGACAGGGGGCAGGCGAAAAACTGTTTTTT; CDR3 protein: CASSLGQGAGEKLFF
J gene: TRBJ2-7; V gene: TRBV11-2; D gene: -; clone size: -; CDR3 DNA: TGTGCCAGCAGCTTAGTCCCCAACGTCTGGAGGGCATACGAGCAGTACTTC; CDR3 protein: CASSLVPNVWRAYEQYF
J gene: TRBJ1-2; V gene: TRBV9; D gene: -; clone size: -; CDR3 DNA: TGTGCCAGCAGCGTAGTGTCGGGGCAGGTTGGCTACACCTTC; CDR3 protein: CASSVVSGQVGYTF
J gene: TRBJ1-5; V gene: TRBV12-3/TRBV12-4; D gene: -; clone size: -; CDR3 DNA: TGTGCCAGCAGACGGAGGGGGCCCCAGCATTTT; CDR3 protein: CASRRRGPQHF
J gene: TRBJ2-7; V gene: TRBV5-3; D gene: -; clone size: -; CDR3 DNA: TGTGCCAGAAGCTTGGGGGACGTCGCCTCCTACGAGCAGTACTTC; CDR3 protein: CARSLGDVASYEQYF
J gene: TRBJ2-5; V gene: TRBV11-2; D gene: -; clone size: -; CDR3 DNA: TGTGCCAGCAGCTTAGGAGAGACCCAGTACTTC; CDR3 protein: CASSLGETQYF
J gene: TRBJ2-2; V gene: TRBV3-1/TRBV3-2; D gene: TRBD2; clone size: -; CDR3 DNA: TGTGCCAGCAGTGGCGGGGGGGCCACCGGGGAGCTGTTTTTT; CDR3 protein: CASSGGGATGELFF
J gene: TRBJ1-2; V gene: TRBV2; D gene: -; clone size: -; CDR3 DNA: TGTGCCAGCAGGGGGACGGAGAAGAGCTATGGCTACACCTTC; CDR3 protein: CASRGTEKSYGYTF
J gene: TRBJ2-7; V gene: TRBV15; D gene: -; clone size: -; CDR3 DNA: TGTGCCACCAGCAGAGGGACAGCTAGTTCCTCCTACGAGCAGTACTTC; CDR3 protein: CATSRGTASSSYEQYF
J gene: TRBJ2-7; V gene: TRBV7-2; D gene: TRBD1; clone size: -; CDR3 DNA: TGTGCCAGCAGCTTGAGACAGGGGCTAGACTACGAGCAGTACTTC; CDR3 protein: CASSLRQGLDYEQYF
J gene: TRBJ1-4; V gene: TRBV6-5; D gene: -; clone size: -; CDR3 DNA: TGTGCCAGCACCTCCGTGCCCGCTAATGAAAAACTGTTTTTT; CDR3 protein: CASTSVPANEKLFF
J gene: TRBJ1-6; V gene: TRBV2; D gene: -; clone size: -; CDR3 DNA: TGTGCCAGCAGTGAAGCGAAGGGTTCACCCCTCCACTTT; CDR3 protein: CASSEAKGSPLHF
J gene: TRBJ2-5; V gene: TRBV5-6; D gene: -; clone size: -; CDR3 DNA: TGTGCCAGCAGCCCCCGACCGTTAAACCAAGAGACCCAGTACTTC; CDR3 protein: CASSPRPLNQETQYF
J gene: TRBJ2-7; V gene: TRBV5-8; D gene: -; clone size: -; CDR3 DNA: TGTGCCAGCAGCTTGGGTTCAGCCAGTGTCTACGAGCAGTACTTC; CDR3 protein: CASSLGSASVYEQYF
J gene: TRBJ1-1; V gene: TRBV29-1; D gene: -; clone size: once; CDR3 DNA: TGCAGCGTTGGGCAGGGGTTGAGCGCTGAAGCTTTCTTT; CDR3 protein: CSVGQGLSAEAFF
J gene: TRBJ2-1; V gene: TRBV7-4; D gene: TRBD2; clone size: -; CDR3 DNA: TGTGCCAGCTCTTACCCTAGCGGAATTTACAATGAGCAGTTCTTC; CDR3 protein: CASSYPSGIYNEQFF
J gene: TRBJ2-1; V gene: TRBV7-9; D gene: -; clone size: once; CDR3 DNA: TGTGCCAGCAGCTTAGCGTTGGGGAAGTTTGCCTACAATGAGCAGTTCTTC; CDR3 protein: CASSLALGKFAYNEQFF
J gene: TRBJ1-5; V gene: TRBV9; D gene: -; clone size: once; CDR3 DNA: TGTGCCAGCAGCGACCCGGGACCAAATCAGCCCCAGCATTTT; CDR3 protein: CASSDPGPNQPQHF
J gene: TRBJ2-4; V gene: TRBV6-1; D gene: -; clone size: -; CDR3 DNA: TGTGCCAGCAGTGAATTCAGGCGAGGAGGGGAAGTGGACAAAAACATTCAGTACTTC; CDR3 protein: CASSEFRRGGEVDKNIQYF
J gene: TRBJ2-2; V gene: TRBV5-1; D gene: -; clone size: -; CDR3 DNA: TGCGCCAGCAGCTCGGGGACCGGGGAGCTGTTTTTT; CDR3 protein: CASSSGTGELFF
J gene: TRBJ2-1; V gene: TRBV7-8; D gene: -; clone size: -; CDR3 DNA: TGTGCCAGCAGCGCCTTACCCCGGGGGAATGAGCAGTTCTTC; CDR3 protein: CASSALPRGNEQFF
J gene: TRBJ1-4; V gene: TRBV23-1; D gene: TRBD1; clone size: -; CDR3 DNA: TGCGCCAGCAGTCAACTACCGGGACAGGGGGATCAGTATAATGAAAAACTGTTTTTT; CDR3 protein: CASSQLPGQGDQYNEKLFF
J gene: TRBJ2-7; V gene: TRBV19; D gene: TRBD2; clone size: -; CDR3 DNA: TGTGCCAGTAGTATTTCTAGCGGGCACTACGAGCAGTACTTC; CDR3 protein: CASSISSGHYEQYF
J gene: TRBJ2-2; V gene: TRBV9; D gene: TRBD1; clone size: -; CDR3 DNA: TGTGCCAGCAGCCCCCGTCCCACAGGGGGAGGAACCGGGGAGCTGTTTTTT; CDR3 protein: CASSPRPTGGGTGELFF
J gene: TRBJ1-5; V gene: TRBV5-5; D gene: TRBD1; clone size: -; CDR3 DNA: TGTGCCAGCAGCTTGGGACAGGGGGTAGGTCAGCCCCAGCATTTT; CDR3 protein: CASSLGQGVGQPQHF
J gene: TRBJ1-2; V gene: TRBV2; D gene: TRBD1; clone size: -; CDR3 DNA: TGTGCCAGCAGGGGAGACAGGGTGAACTATGGCTACACCTTC; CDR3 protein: CASRGDRVNYGYTF
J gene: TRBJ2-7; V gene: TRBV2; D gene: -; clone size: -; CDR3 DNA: TGTGCCAGCAGTCCCGGGAGCTCCTACGAGCAGTACTTC; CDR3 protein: CASSPGSSYEQYF
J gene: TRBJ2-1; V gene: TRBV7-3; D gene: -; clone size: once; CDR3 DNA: TGTGCCAGCAGCCCGCTTGGGGGAGTGAATGAGCAGTTCTTC; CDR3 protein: CASSPLGGVNEQFF
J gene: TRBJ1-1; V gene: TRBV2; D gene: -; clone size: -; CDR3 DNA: TGTGCCAGCAAGTCAGCTGAAGCTTTCTTT; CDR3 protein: CASKSAEAFF
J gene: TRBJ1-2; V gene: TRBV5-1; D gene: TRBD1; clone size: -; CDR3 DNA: TGCGCCAGCAGTCAAGACAGGGATGGCTACACCTTC; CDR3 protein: CASSQDRDGYTF
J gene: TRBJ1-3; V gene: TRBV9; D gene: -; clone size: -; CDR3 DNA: TGTGCCAGCAGCGCGAATAACAGGGATGACACCATATATTTT; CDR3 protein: CASSANNRDDTIYF
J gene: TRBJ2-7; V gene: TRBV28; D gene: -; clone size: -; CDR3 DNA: TGTGCCAGCAGTTTCCTAGGGGGGTACGAGCAGTACTTC; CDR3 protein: CASSFLGGYEQYF
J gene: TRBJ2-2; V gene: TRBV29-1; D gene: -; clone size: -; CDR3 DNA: TGCAGCGTTACTGGAGGCAGGGGGGACGACACCGGGGAGCTGTTTTTT; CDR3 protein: CSVTGGRGDDTGELFF
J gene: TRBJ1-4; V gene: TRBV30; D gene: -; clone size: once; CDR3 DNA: TGTGCCTGGACCAATGGCAGGTCGGTCGAAAAACTGTTTTTT; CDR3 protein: CAWTNGRSVEKLFF
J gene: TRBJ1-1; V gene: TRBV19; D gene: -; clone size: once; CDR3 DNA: TGTGCCAGTAGTATAGGGACAAACACTGAAGCTTTCTTT; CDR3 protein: CASSIGTNTEAFF
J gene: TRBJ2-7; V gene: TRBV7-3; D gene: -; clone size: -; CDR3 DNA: TGTGCCAGCAGCTTATGGGCAGGGAGCTCCTACGAGCAGTACTTC; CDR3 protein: CASSLWAGSSYEQYF
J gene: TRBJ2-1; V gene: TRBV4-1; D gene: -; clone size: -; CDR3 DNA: TGCGCCAGCAGCCAACTTTGGACCCAGCCAAAGCAGTTCTTC; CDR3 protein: CASSQLWTQPKQFF
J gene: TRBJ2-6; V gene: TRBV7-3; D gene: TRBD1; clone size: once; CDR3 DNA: TGTGCCAGCAGCTTATTCAGGGACCCCCTAACAGGGGCGGCTGGGGCCAACGTCCTGACTTTC; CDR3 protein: CASSLFRDPLTGAAGANVLTF
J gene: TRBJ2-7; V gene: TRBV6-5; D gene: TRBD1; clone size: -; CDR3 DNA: TGTGCCAGCAGGGGCAGGGGGCTAGGGTACGAGCAGTACTTC; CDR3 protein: CASRGRGLGYEQYF
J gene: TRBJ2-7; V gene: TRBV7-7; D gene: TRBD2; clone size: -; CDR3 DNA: TGTGCTAGCAGCCTAGGGTTTCCTAGCGGAGGGTACGAGCAGTACTTC; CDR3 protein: CASSLGFPSGGYEQYF
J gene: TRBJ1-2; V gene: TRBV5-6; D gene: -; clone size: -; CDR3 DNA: TGTGCCAGCAGCTTATCGGATGGCTACACCTTC; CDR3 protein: CASSLSDGYTF
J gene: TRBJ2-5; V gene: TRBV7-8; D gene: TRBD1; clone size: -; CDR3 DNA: TGTGCCAGCAGCCTAGGTTCAGGGGGCCAAGAGACCCAGTACTTC; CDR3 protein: CASSLGSGGQETQYF
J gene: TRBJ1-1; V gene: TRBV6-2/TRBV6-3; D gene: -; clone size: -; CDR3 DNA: TGTGCCAGCAGTTTGTTTAACCCTTACACTGAAGCTTTCTTT; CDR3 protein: CASSLFNPYTEAFF
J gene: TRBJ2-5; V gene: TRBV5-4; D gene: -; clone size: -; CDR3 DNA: TGTGCCAGCAGCTTGCCACGACTAAGGCAAGAGACCCAGTACTTC; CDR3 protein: CASSLPRLRQETQYF
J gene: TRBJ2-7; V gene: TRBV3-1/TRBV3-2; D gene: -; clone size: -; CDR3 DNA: TGTGCCAGCAGCCAATCATACGAGCAGTACTTC; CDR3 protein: CASSQSYEQYF
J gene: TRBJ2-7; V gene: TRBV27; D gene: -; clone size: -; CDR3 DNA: TGTGCCAGCAGTGGTTGGGACACCTACGAGCAGTACTTC; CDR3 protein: CASSGWDTYEQYF
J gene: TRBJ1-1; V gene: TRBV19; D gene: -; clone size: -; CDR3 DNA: TGTGCCAGTAGTATGGGGGGGTGGACAACTGAAGCTTTCTTT; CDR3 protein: CASSMGGWTTEAFF
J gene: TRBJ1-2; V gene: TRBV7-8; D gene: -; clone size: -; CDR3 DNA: TGTGCCAGCAGCTTAGATGGGGAGCTCGGTGGCTACACCTTC; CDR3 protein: CASSLDGELGGYTF